This entry describes one T cell receptor beta chain. Its antigen remains unidentified. Qualities for individual bases were not recorded, and no much larger clone is one base off. TCRbeta CDR3 regions were amplified from genomic DNA using the immunoSEQ Assay, a bias-controlled multiplex PCR. In the original analysis: Nucleated cell counts per sample were estimated from amplification of reference gene primers within the assay. To quantify the absolute abundance of each unique TCRbeta CDR3 rearrangement, sequence reads were collapsed and filtered. Productive Simpson clonality was computed per sample as the square root of Simpson's diversity index over productive rearrangements. Held by TCRdb, this immuneACCESS table contains in-frame sequences only and omits some clones. Under half of the omission traces to an unresolved V gene where checked; the cause of the rest is unknown. V and J calls and clone size are copied from that table; D and trimming were computed from the DNA. In all, the sample holds about half a million clones, and approximately 91% of those were seen once. The ten largest clonotypes hold around 7.9% of the sample.

In the prospective study, participants were roughly 18 to 100 years old, resided in under 30 geographic areas of the United States, and were enrolled through a virtual design. To assign participants to cohorts, the prospective study relied on clinical history that participants themselves reported in a screening survey and a study questionnaire. For ImmuneRACE Cohort 3, a participant was defined as recovered based on two consecutive negative NP/OP PCR tests, clearance by a healthcare professional, or resolution of symptoms. In the prospective study, whole blood, serum and a nasopharyngeal or oropharyngeal swab were collected from each participant by mobile phlebotomists. Additional blood draws and questionnaires over an approximately two-month period could optionally be provided by prospective study participants. Prospective study blood samples were shipped either frozen or at room temperature before DNA extraction.

The sample is drawn from a study of blood T cell repertoires in COVID-19 (dated by TCRdb to 2019 to 2021). Broadly, across the study: Collaborator samples came from the United States, Italy and Spain and covered acute and convalescent phases of COVID-19. A freely available public database, intended as a resource for researchers studying the immune response to SARS-CoV-2, is where the repertoires were released. Deeply sampled blood TCRbeta repertoires from subjects exposed to, actively infected with, or recovered from COVID-19 were included in the dataset. Where HLA class I and class II types were available, the types were taken from metadata supplied by the sample provider, not from assay-based typing. Samples came from the ongoing ImmuneRACE study (first 160 participants) plus 1,254 subjects from 6 global collaborators. A de-identified subject ID, COVID-19 status, age in years and sex were almost always included in the sample metadata. The material from the prospective study consisted of cDNA or gDNA derived from T cells, B-cell-depleted T cells, or PBMCs.

Results and caveats for the whole study, not just this receptor: How much clinical and demographic metadata was included differed by source and by participant, and the metadata was provided uncurated.

V is pruned by 4 bases and J by 1 base, leaving 14 bases of the junction without a gene match. The germline V gene encodes CDR1 SGHRS and CDR2 YFSETQ. Inclusive of the bounding cysteine and phenylalanine, the CDR3 is 18 residues long. The sequence is cut down to CDR3 DNA, 54 bases in frame from base 1. The sequenced sample consisted of PBMCs or T cells enriched from blood (not recorded which). The chain was built from TRBV5-1 and TRBJ1-1; the central 9 bases match TRBD1. The clonotype comes from a woman aged 60-75 years who had recovered from COVID-19. The CDR3 region reads CASSRGTGGNFGNTEAFF. In nucleotides, the sequence is TGCGCCAGCAGCCGAGGAACAGGGGGCAATTTCGGGAACACTGAAGCTTTCTTT.